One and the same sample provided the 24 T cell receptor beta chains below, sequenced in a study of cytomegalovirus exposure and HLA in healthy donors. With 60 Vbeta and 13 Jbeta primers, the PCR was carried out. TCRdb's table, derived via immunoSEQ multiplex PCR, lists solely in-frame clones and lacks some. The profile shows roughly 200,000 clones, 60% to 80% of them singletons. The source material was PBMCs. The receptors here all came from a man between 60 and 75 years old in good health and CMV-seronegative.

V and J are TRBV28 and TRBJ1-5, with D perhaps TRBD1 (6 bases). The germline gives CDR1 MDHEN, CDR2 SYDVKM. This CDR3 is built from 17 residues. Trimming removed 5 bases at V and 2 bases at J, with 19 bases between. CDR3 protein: CASSPYGGSGGNQPQHF. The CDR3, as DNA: TGTGCCAGCAGTCCCTATGGGGGCTCCGGGGGCAATCAGCCCCAGCATTTT.

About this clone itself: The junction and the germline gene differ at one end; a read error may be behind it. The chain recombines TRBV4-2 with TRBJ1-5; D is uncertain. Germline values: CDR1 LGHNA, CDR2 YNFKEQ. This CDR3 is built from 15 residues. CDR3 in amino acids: CASSQAQASNQPQNF. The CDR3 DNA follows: TGTGCCAGCAGCCAGGCCCAGGCTAGCAATCAGCCCCAGAATTTT.

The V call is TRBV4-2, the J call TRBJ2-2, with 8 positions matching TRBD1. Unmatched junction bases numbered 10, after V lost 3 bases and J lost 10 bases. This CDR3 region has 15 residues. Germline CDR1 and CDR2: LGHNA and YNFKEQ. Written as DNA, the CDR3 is TGTGCCAGCAGCCACCAGGACAGGGCGAGTAAGGAGCTGTTTTTT. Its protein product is CASSHQDRASKELFF.

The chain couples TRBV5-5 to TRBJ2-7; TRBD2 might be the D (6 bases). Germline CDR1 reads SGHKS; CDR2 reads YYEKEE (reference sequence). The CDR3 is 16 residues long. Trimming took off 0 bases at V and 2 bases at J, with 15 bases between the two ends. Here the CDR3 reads CASSLALGTVTYEQYF. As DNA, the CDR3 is TGTGCCAGCAGCTTGGCCCTTGGGACTGTTACCTACGAGCAGTACTTC.

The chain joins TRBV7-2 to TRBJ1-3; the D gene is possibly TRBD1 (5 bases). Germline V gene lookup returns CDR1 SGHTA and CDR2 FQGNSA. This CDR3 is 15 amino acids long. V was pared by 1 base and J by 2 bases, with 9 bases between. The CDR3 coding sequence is TGTGCCAGCAGCTTAGACAGGTTCCCTGGAAACACCATATATTTT. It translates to CASSLDRFPGNTIYF.

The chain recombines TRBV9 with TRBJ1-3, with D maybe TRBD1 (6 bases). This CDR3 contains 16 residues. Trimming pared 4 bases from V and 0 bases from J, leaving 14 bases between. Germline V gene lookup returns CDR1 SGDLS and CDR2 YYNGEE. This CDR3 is CASSSRQATSGNTIYF. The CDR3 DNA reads TGTGCCAGCAGCAGCCGACAGGCCACCTCTGGAAACACCATATATTTT.

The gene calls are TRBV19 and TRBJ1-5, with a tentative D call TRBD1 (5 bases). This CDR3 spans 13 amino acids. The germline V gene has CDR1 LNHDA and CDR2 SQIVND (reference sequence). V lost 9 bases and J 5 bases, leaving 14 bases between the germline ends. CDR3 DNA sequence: TGTGCCAGCCTCCAGGGAAGAGATCAGCCCCAGCATTTT. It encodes CASLQGRDQPQHF.

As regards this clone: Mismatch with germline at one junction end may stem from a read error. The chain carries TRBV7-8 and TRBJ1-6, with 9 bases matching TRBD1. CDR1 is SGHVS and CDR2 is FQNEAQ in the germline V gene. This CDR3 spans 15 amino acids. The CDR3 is CASSLTQGAGSPLNF. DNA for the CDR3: TGTGCCAGCAGCTTAACACAGGGGGCTGGATCACCCCTCAACTTT.

In DNA form, the CDR3 reads TGTGCCAGCAGTGCGACAGGGTTCAATCAGCCCCAGCATTTT. This encodes CASSATGFNQPQHF. This chain uses TRBV2 with TRBJ1-5; 7 nucleotides match TRBD1. CDR3 size: 14 residues. The germline V gene encodes CDR1 SNHLY and CDR2 FYNNEI. V was clipped by 4 bases and J by 3 bases; unmatched bases: 3. Full variable domain (outside the CDR3, taken from reference TRBV2 and TRBJ1-5): EPEVTQTPSHQVTQMGQEVILRCVPISNHLYFYWYRQILGQKVEFLVSFYNNEISEKSEIFDDQFSVERPDGSNFTLKIRSTKLEDSAMYFCASSATGFNQPQHFGDGTRLSIL.

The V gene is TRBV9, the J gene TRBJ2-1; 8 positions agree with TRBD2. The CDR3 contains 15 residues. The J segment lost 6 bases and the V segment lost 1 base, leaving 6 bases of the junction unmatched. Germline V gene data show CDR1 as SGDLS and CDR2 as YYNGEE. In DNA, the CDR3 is TGTGCCAGCAGCGTAAGCGGGAGAGCGCTCAATGAGCAGTTCTTC. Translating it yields CASSVSGRALNEQFF.

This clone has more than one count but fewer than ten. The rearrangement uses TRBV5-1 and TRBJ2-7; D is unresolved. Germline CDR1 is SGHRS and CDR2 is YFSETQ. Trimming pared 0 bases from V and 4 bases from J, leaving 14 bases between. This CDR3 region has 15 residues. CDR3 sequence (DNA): TGCGCCAGCAGCTTGGGACTGTCATCGGTGTACGAGCAGTACTTC. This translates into CASSLGLSSVYEQYF. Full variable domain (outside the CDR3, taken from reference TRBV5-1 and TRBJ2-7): KAGVTQTPRYLIKTRGQQVTLSCSPISGHRSVSWYQQTPGQGLQFLFEYFSETQRNKGNFPGRFSGRQFSNSRSEMNVSTLELGDSALYLCASSLGLSSVYEQYFGPGTRLTVT.

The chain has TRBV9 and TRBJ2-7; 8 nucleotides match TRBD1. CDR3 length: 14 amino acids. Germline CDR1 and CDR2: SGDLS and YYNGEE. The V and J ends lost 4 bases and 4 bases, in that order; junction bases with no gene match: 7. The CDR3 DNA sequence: TGTGCCAGCAGCCGTACGGGACAGGAGTACGAGCAGTACTTC. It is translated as CASSRTGQEYEQYF.

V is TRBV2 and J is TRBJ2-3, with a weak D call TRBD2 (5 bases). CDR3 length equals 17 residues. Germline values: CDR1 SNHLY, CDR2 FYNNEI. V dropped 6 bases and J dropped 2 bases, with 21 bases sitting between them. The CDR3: CASRDFLGGGFTDTQYF. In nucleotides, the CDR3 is TGTGCCAGCAGGGACTTTTTGGGCGGAGGATTCACAGATACGCAGTATTTT.

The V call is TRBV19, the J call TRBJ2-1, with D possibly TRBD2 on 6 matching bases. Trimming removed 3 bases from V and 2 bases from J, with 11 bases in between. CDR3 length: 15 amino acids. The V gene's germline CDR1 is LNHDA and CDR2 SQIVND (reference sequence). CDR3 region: CASSIGGMTYNEQFF. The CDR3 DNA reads TGTGCCAGTAGTATTGGCGGGATGACCTACAATGAGCAGTTCTTC.

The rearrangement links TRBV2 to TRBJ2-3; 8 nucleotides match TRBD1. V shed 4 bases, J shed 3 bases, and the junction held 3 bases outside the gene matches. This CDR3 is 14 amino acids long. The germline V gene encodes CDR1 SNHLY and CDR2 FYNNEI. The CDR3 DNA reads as TGTGCCAGCAGTGGACAGGGGCAGACAGATACGCAGTATTTT. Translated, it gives CASSGQGQTDTQYF. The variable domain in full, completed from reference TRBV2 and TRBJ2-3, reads EPEVTQTPSHQVTQMGQEVILRCVPISNHLYFYWYRQILGQKVEFLVSFYNNEISEKSEIFDDQFSVERPDGSNFTLKIRSTKLEDSAMYFCASSGQGQTDTQYFGPGTRLTVL.

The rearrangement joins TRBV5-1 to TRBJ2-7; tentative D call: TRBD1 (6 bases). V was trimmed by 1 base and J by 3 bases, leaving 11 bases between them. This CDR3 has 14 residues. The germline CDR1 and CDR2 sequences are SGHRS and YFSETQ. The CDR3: CASSLRDTGYEQYF. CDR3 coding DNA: TGCGCCAGCAGCTTGCGGGACACAGGCTACGAGCAGTACTTC.

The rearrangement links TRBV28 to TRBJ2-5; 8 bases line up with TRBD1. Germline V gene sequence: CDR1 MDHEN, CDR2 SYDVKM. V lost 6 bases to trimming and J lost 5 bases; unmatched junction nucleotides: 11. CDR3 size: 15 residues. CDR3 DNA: TGTGCCAGCAGCCCCGCGCAGGGGGCCGTGGAGACCCAGTACTTC. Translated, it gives CASSPAQGAVETQYF.

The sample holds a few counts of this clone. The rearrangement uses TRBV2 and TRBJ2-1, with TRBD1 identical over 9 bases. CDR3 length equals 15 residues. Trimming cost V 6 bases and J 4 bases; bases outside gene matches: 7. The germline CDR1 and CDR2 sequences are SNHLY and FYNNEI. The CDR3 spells CASSGGQGRYNEQFF. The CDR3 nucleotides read TGTGCCAGCAGCGGAGGACAGGGGAGGTACAATGAGCAGTTCTTC.

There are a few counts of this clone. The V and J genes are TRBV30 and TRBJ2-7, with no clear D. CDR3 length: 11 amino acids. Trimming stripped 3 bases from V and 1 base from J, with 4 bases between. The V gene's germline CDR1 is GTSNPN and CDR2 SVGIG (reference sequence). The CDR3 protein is CAWSGSYEQYF. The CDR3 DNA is TGTGCCTGGAGCGGGTCCTACGAGCAGTACTTC.

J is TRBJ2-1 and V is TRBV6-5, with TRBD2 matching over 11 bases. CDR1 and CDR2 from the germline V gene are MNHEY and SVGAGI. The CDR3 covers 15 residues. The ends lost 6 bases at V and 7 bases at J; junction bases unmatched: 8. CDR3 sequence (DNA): TGTGCCAGCAGCCTCACTAGCGGGAGCGAAAATGAGCAGTTCTTC. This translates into CASSLTSGSENEQFF.

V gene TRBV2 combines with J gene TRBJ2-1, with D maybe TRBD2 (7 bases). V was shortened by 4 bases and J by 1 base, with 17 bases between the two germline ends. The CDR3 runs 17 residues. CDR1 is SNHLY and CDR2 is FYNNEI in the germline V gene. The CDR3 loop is CASSARGGETSYNEQFF. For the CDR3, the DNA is TGTGCCAGCAGTGCCAGGGGAGGGGAAACATCCTACAATGAGCAGTTCTTC.

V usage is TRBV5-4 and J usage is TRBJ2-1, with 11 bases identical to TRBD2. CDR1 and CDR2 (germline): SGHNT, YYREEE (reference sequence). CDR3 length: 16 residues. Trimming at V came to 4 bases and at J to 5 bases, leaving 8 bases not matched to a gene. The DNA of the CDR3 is TGTGCCAGCAGCCGCGGGCCGGGACTAGCGGACAATGAGCAGTTCTTC. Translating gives CASSRGPGLADNEQFF.

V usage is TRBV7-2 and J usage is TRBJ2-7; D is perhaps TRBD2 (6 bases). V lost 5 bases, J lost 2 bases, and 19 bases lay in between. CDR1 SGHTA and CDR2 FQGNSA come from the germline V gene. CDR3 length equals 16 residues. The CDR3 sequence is CASSQPLGGVAYEQYF. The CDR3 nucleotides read TGTGCCAGCAGCCAACCCCTGGGCGGGGTGGCCTACGAGCAGTACTTC.

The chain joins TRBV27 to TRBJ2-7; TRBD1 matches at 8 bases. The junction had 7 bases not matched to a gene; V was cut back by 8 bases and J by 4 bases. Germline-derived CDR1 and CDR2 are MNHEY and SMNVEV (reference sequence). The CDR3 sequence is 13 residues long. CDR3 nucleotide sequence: TGTGCCAGCGGAAGACGGGACAGGTACGAGCAGTACTTC. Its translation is CASGRRDRYEQYF.